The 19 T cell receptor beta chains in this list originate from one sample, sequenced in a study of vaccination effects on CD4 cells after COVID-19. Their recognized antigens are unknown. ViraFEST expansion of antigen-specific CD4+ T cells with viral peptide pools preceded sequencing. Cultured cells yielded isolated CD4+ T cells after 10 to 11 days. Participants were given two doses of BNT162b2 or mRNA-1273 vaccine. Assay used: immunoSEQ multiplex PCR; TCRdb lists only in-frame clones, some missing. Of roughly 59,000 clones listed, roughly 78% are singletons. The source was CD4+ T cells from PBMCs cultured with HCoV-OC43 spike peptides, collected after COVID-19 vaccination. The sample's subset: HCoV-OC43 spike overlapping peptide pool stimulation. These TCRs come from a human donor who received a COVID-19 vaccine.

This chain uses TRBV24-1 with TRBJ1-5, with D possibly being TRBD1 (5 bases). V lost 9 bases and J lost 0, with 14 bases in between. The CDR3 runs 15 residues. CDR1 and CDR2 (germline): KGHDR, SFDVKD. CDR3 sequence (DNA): TGTGCCACCGGTAGTTCAGGGTATAGCAATCAGCCCCAGCATTTT. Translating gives CATGSSGYSNQPQHF.

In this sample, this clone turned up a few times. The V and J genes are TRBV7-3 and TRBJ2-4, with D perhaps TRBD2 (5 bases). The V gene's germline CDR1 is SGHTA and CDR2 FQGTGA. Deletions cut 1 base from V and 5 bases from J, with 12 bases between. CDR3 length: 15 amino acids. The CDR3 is CASSLMRVRENIQYF. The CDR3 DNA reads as TGTGCCAGCAGCTTAATGAGGGTACGGGAAAACATTCAGTACTTC.

The CDR3 bases are TGTGCCAGCAGTACGACAGGGCTCACTAATGAAAAACTGTTTTTT. It is translated as CASSTTGLTNEKLFF. V is TRBV27 and J is TRBJ1-4; 7 nucleotides line up with TRBD1. Trimming took 5 bases from V and 2 from J; bases not matched to a gene: 5. The CDR3 loop spans 15 amino acids. Germline V gene data show CDR1 as MNHEY and CDR2 as SMNVEV (reference sequence).

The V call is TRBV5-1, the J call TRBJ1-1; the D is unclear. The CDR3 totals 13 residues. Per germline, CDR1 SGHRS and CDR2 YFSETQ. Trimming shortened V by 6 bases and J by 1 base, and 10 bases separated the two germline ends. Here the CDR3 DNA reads TGCGCCAGCAACCCCGCAGGGAACACTGAAGCTTTCTTT. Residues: CASNPAGNTEAFF.

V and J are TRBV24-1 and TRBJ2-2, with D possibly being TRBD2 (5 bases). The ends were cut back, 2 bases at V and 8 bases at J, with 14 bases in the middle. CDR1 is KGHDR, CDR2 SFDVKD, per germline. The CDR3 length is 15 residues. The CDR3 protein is CATSDSRRSNGELFF. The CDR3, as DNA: TGTGCCACCAGTGATTCCCGGAGGTCGAATGGGGAGCTGTTTTTT.

The CDR3 is CASSQKGVSPLHF. DNA for the CDR3: TGTGCCAGCAGCCAGAAAGGGGTTTCACCCCTCCACTTT. The gene calls are TRBV3-1 (or the pseudogene TRBV3-2) and TRBJ1-6; maybe TRBD1 (5 bases). CDR1 is LGHDT and CDR2 is YNNKEL in the germline V gene (reference sequence). The CDR3 is made up of 13 amino acids. V was shortened by 3 bases and J by 9 bases, with 9 bases between the two germline ends.

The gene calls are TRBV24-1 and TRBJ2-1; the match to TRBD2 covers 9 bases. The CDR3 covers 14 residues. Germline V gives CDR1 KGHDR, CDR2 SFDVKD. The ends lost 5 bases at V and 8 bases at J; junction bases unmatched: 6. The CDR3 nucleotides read TGTGCCACCAGTGCGTTGGTAGCGGGGGATGAGCAGTTCTTC. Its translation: CATSALVAGDEQFF.

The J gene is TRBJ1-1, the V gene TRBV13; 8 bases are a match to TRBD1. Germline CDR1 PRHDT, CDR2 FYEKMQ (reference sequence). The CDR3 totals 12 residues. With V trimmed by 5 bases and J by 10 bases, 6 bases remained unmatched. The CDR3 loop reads CASSPDRAVAFF. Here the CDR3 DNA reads TGTGCCAGCAGCCCGGACAGGGCAGTAGCTTTCTTT. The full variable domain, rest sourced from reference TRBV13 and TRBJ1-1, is AAGVIQSPRHLIKEKRETATLKCYPIPRHDTVYWYQQGPGQDPQFLISFYEKMQSDKGSIPDRFSAQQFSDYHSELNMSSLELGDSALYFCASSPDRAVAFFGQGTRLTVV.

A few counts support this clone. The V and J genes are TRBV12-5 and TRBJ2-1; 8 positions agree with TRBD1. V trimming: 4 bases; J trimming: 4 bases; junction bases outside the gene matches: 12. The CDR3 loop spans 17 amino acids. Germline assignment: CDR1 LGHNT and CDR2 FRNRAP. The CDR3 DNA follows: TGTGCTAGTGGTTCCTCGAAAACGACAGGGGTGTACAATGAGCAGTTCTTC. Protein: CASGSSKTTGVYNEQFF.

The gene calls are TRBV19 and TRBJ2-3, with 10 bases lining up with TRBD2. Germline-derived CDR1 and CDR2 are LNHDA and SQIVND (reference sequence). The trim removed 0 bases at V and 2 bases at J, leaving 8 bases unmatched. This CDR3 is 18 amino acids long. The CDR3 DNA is TGTGCCAGTAGTATAGATCGGCTAGCGGGGGCATACACAGATACGCAGTATTTT. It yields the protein CASSIDRLAGAYTDTQYF.

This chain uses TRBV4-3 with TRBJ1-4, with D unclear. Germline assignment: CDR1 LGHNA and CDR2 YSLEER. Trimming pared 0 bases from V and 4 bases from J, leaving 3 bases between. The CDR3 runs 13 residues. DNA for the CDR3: TGCGCCAGCAGCCAAGACTTTAATGAAAAACTGTTTTTT. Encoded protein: CASSQDFNEKLFF.

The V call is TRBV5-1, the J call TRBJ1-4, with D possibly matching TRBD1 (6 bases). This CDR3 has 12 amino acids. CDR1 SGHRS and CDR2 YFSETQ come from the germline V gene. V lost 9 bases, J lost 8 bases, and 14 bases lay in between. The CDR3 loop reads CATLGAVEKLFF. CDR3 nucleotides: TGCGCCACCCTGGGGGCGGTAGAAAAACTGTTTTTT.

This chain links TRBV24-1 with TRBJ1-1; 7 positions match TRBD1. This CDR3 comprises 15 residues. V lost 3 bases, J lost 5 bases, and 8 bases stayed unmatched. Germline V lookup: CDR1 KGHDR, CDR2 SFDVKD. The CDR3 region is CATSDPRTGETEAFF. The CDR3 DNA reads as TGTGCCACCAGTGATCCCCGAACAGGGGAGACTGAAGCTTTCTTT.

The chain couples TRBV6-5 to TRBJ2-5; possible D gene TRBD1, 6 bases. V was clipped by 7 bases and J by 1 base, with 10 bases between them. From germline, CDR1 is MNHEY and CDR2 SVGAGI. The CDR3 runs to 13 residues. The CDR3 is CASTRTVQETQYF. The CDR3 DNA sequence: TGTGCCAGCACGAGGACAGTCCAAGAGACCCAGTACTTC.

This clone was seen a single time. As DNA, the CDR3 is TGCGCCAGCAGCCAAGCACAGGGTTTCTATGGCTACACCTTC. Protein product: CASSQAQGFYGYTF. V gene TRBV4-1 combines with J gene TRBJ1-2, with a weak D call TRBD1 (6 bases). The CDR3 is 14 residues long. From germline, CDR1 is MGHRA and CDR2 YSYEKL. Trimming took off 1 base at V and 4 bases at J, with 10 bases between the two ends.

DNA of the CDR3: TGTGCCACCAGTGACTCCGCCAGGGAGGTTACTTTCTTT. Encoded protein: CATSDSAREVTFF. The rearrangement uses TRBV24-1 and TRBJ1-1; D is perhaps TRBD1 (5 bases). Germline V gives CDR1 KGHDR, CDR2 SFDVKD. CDR3 length: 13 residues. Trimming left V 4 bases short and J 12 bases short, with 17 bases between.

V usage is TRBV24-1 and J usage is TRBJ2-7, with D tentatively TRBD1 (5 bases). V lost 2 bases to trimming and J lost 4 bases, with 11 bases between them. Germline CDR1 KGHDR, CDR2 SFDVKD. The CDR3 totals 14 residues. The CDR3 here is CATSDSQQVYEQYV. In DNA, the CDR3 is TGTGCCACCAGTGATTCACAACAGGTTTACGAGCAGTACGTC.

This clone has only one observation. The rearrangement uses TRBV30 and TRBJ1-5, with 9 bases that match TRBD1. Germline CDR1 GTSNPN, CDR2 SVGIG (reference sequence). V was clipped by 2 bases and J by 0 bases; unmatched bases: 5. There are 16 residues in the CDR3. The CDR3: CAWSPDRGNSNQPQHF. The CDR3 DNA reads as TGTGCCTGGAGTCCGGACAGGGGAAATAGCAATCAGCCCCAGCATTTT. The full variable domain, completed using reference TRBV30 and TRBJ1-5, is SQTIHQWPATLVQPVGSPLSLECTVEGTSNPNLYWYRQAAGRGLQLLFYSVGIGQISSEVPQNLSASRPQDRQFILSSKKLLLSDSGFYLCAWSPDRGNSNQPQHFGDGTRLSIL.

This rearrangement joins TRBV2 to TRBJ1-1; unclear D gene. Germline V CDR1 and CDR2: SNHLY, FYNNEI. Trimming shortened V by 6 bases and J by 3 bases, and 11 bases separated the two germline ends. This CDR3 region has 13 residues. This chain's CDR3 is CASSLSGDTEAFF. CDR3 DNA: TGTGCCAGCAGCCTCAGCGGGGACACTGAAGCTTTCTTT.